Presented here are 22 T cell receptor beta chains from one specimen sequenced in a study of blood T cell repertoires in COVID-19. Assay: immunoSEQ multiplex PCR; the TCRdb copy retains only in-frame clones and omits some. In the table there are about 130,000 clones, roughly 74% of which are singletons. Material: peripheral blood. Source of these receptors: a man in his fifties or sixties with acute or convalescent COVID-19.

This chain joins TRBV5-1 and TRBJ2-1; TRBD2 matches 13 bases. The CDR3 extends over 18 amino acids. Trimming took 2 bases from V and 2 from J; bases not matched to a gene: 7. Looked up from germline, CDR1 is SGHRS and CDR2 is YFSETQ. For the CDR3, the DNA is TGCGCCAGCAGCTTCGCACTAGCGGGAGGGCCCACCTACAATGAGCAGTTCTTC. Protein sequence: CASSFALAGGPTYNEQFF. The complete variable domain, with remaining parts taken from reference TRBV5-1 and TRBJ2-1, reads KAGVTQTPRYLIKTRGQQVTLSCSPISGHRSVSWYQQTPGQGLQFLFEYFSETQRNKGNFPGRFSGRQFSNSRSEMNVSTLELGDSALYLCASSFALAGGPTYNEQFFGPGTRLTVL.

CDR3 sequence reads: CATSDRRNEQYF. The CDR3 bases are TGTGCCACCAGTGATAGGAGGAACGAGCAGTACTTC. V gene TRBV24-1 combines with J gene TRBJ2-7; D is perhaps TRBD2 (5 bases). In germline, CDR1 is KGHDR, CDR2 SFDVKD. The CDR3 extends over 12 amino acids. Trimming stripped 3 bases from V and 5 bases from J, with 7 bases between.

The V and J genes are TRBV5-6 and TRBJ2-1, with D hard to call. Trimming removed 0 bases from V and 8 bases from J, with 9 bases in between. Germline CDR1 is SGHDT and CDR2 is YYEEEE. This CDR3 region has 13 residues. The CDR3: CASSLEERHEQFF. The CDR3 coding sequence is TGTGCCAGCAGCTTGGAGGAGCGCCATGAGCAGTTCTTC. Based on the CDR3 plus reference TRBV5-6 and TRBJ2-1, the full variable domain is DAGVTQSPTHLIKTRGQQVTLRCSPKSGHDTVSWYQQALGQGPQFIFQYYEEEERQRGNFPDRFSGHQFPNYSSELNVNALLLGDSALYLCASSLEERHEQFFGPGTRLTVL.

The J gene is TRBJ1-2, the V gene TRBV7-3, with 9 nucleotides matching TRBD1. J gave up 4 bases and V 5 bases, and 14 bases lay outside the gene matches. Germline V gene data show CDR1 as SGHTA and CDR2 as FQGTGA. CDR3 length equals 17 residues. CDR3 residues: CASSTTGQGKGSYGYTF. CDR3 nucleotide sequence: TGTGCCAGCAGCACCACGGGACAGGGAAAAGGTAGCTATGGCTACACCTTC.

The V call is TRBV3-1 (or the pseudogene TRBV3-2), the J call TRBJ2-7; D may be TRBD2 (7 bases). Germline CDR1 LGHDT, CDR2 YNNKEL (reference sequence). V was shortened by 3 bases and J by 2 bases, with 17 bases between the two germline ends. This CDR3 region has 16 residues. The CDR3 loop is CASSHLGGGGAYEQYF. CDR3 bases: TGTGCCAGCAGCCACCTCGGTGGAGGGGGGGCCTACGAGCAGTACTTC.

This chain joins TRBV6-5 and TRBJ1-2; 9 bases agree with TRBD1. This CDR3 has 14 residues. Germline V gene sequence: CDR1 MNHEY, CDR2 SVGAGI. J gave up 8 bases and V 5 bases, and 9 bases lay outside the gene matches. The CDR3 DNA reads TGTGCCAGCAGTAGACAGGGGGGTTCTGGCGGCTACACCTTC. Translating it yields CASSRQGGSGGYTF.

The CDR3 DNA reads as TGTGCCTGGAGTGTAGCGGGACAAGTCCTCCACTTT. Translation: CAWSVAGQVLHF. This chain links TRBV30 with TRBJ1-6; tentative D call: TRBD1 (6 bases). The CDR3 totals 12 residues. V was shortened by 0 bases and J by 15 bases, with 12 bases between the two germline ends. Germline V lookup: CDR1 GTSNPN, CDR2 SVGIG (reference sequence).

In its sample, this clone was seen once. The chain links TRBV24-1 to TRBJ2-5; tentatively, D is TRBD1 (5 bases). Per the germline V gene, CDR1 is KGHDR and CDR2 is SFDVKD. Trimming cost V 0 bases and J 4 bases, with 14 bases left between them. This CDR3 contains 16 residues. CDR3 nucleotide sequence: TGTGCCACCAGTGATTTGGCTAGGGGCCCTACAGAGACCCAGTACTTC. It is translated as CATSDLARGPTETQYF.

This chain connects TRBV27 to TRBJ1-6, with 9 positions matching TRBD1. V shed 3 bases, J shed 12 bases, and the junction held 6 bases outside the gene matches. In germline, CDR1 is MNHEY, CDR2 SMNVEV (reference sequence). The length of the CDR3 is 14 residues. CDR3 in DNA: TGTGCCAGCAGTTTTCGGAACAGGGGGCGACCCCTCCACTTT. Amino acids: CASSFRNRGRPLHF.

The gene calls are TRBV4-1 and TRBJ2-5; TRBD1 aligns across 11 bases. The CDR3 sequence is 14 residues long. Looked up from germline, CDR1 is MGHRA and CDR2 is YSYEKL. The V gene end was trimmed by 4 bases and the J gene end by 5 bases; junction bases not matched to a gene: 3. The CDR3 region has the DNA TGCGCCAGCAGCCGCGGGACAGGGGGGGAGACCCAGTACTTC. Its translation is CASSRGTGGETQYF.

This clone came up a few times. The rearrangement links TRBV12-2 to TRBJ2-7; the DNA was not used to check the table's D call, TRBD1. TRBV12-2 corresponds to a pseudogene. The CDR3 has 17 amino acids. The CDR3 spells CASRLARSGQGSYEQYF. CDR3 in DNA: TGTGCAAGTCGCTTAGCGCGGTCCGGACAGGGCTCCTACGAGCAGTACTTC.

The J gene is TRBJ2-7, the V gene TRBV27, with 8 bases identical to TRBD2. The CDR3 spans 16 residues. Germline V gene sequence: CDR1 MNHEY, CDR2 SMNVEV (reference sequence). The V and J ends lost 0 bases and 2 bases, in that order; junction bases with no gene match: 6. The CDR3: CASSLSISGGAYEQYF. CDR3 in DNA: TGTGCCAGCAGTTTATCGATATCGGGAGGGGCCTACGAGCAGTACTTC.

The chain couples TRBV23-1 to TRBJ1-1; a weak D match, TRBD1 (5 bases). TRBV23-1 qualifies as an ORF whose function is uncertain. The CDR3 covers 16 residues. V was pared by 0 bases and J by 0 bases, with 11 bases between. CDR3 loop: CASSQSGQGMNTEAFF. For the CDR3, the DNA is TGCGCCAGCAGTCAATCTGGGCAGGGAATGAACACTGAAGCTTTCTTT.

The chain recombines TRBV11-3 with TRBJ2-3; TRBD2 matches 7 bases. With V trimmed by 5 bases and J by 1 base, 9 bases remained unmatched. This CDR3 has 16 amino acids. Germline V gives CDR1 SGHNT, CDR2 YENEEA. The DNA for the CDR3 is TGTGCCAGCAGCCCGTCACTGGCGGGGGGCACAGATACGCAGTATTTT. It translates to CASSPSLAGGTDTQYF.

The chain recombines TRBV7-2 with TRBJ2-2; 12 bases are shared with TRBD1. Germline V CDR1 and CDR2: SGHTA, FQGNSA. Trimming removed 3 bases from V and 6 bases from J; junction bases left unmatched: 5. This CDR3 is built from 16 residues. CDR3 sequence (DNA): TGTGCCAGCAGCTTGGGACAGGGGGCTAGTGCCGGGGAGCTGTTTTTT. Encoded protein: CASSLGQGASAGELFF.

The chain combines TRBV11-3 with TRBJ2-2; D gene uncertain. The CDR3 spans 13 residues. Trimming took 0 bases from V and 7 from J, leaving 6 bases between them. The V gene's germline CDR1 is SGHNT and CDR2 YENEEA. The chain's CDR3 is CASSLEAVGELFF. CDR3 nucleotides: TGTGCCAGCAGCTTAGAGGCCGTCGGGGAGCTGTTTTTT.

The chain couples TRBV19 to TRBJ1-5; 7 bases fit TRBD1. V was clipped by 5 bases and J by 7 bases; unmatched bases: 11. CDR3 length: 15 amino acids. CDR1 is LNHDA, CDR2 SQIVND, per germline (reference sequence). The CDR3 coding sequence is TGTGCCAGTAGTCCCCCGGACAGGACCGGGCAGCCCCAGCATTTT. Protein: CASSPPDRTGQPQHF.

The chain is built from TRBV19 and TRBJ1-1, with TRBD1 matching 7 bases. Germline CDR1 and CDR2: LNHDA and SQIVND (reference sequence). This CDR3 spans 17 amino acids. Unmatched junction bases numbered 15, after V lost 7 bases and J lost 1 base. The DNA of the CDR3 is TGTGCCAGTAAGAAAGGTCAGCCGGGACAGCCGAACACTGAAGCTTTCTTT. This encodes CASKKGQPGQPNTEAFF.

The rearrangement links TRBV2 to TRBJ1-6, with a weak D call TRBD1 (5 bases). Deletions cut 8 bases from V and 4 bases from J, with 12 bases between. Germline V lookup: CDR1 SNHLY, CDR2 FYNNEI. The CDR3 is made up of 14 amino acids. In DNA, the CDR3 is TGTGCCAGCCTCGGACAATATTATAATTCACCCCTCCACTTT. Translating gives CASLGQYYNSPLHF.

This clone was found a few times. The rearrangement links TRBV4-1 to TRBJ1-4, with D uncertain. CDR3 length: 13 residues. Per the germline V gene, CDR1 is MGHRA and CDR2 is YSYEKL. Between the trimmed V and J ends, which lost 1 base and 8 bases, there was a span of 8 bases. CDR3 bases: TGCGCCAGCAGCCAAGTACTTTCGGAAAAACTGTTTTTT. Its protein product is CASSQVLSEKLFF.

The V gene is TRBV3-1 (or the pseudogene TRBV3-2), the J gene TRBJ2-1, with 14 bases that match TRBD2. The germline V gene has CDR1 LGHDT and CDR2 YNNKEL (reference sequence). V was clipped by 3 bases and J by 5 bases; unmatched bases: 12. This CDR3 region has 19 residues. This CDR3 is CASSQDPGTSGRVNNEQFF. The CDR3 coding sequence is TGTGCCAGCAGCCAGGATCCCGGGACTAGCGGGAGAGTGAACAATGAGCAGTTCTTC.

The chain's CDR3 is CASRGEEGLNEQFF. The CDR3 nucleotides are TGCGCCAGCAGGGGGGAGGAGGGACTCAATGAGCAGTTCTTC. The chain recombines TRBV5-1 with TRBJ2-1; D is possibly TRBD2 (6 bases). The CDR3 contains 14 residues. Germline V gives CDR1 SGHRS, CDR2 YFSETQ. Trimming pared 5 bases from V and 6 bases from J, leaving 15 bases between.